Listed below are T cell receptor beta chains from one sample, sequenced in a study of T cell changes during pregnancy in multiple sclerosis. TCRdb's copy holds only in-frame clones and misses some; the assay was immunoSEQ multiplex PCR. The sample carries around 71,000 clones, just over 90% recorded once. The sample here was peripheral blood, taken in the third trimester of pregnancy. The receptors here all came from a female donor with multiple sclerosis, enrolled in a pregnancy study. Both conserved end residues are part of each CDR3. A D gene is named only where the DNA matches it firmly. Clone size is not always given. Where it is, it says once, few, many or a class for expanded clones.

v_call	d_call	clone_size	j_call	cdr3_nt	cdr3_aa
TRBV28	-	once	TRBJ1-1	TGTGCCAGCAGTTTCTGGGGGCGGCTGAACACTGAAGCTTTCTTT	CASSFWGRLNTEAFF
TRBV5-5	-	-	TRBJ1-1	TGTGCCAGCAGCCCGTGGGGGGGTGGGGAAGGAACTGAAGCTTTCTTT	CASSPWGGGEGTEAFF
TRBV28	TRBD2	-	TRBJ2-1	TGTGCCAGCAGTGGCGGACTAGTTAACTATGAGCAGTTCTTC	CASSGGLVNYEQFF
TRBV27	TRBD1	-	TRBJ2-7	TGTGCCAGCAGCACAGGGGTGGGTGTTTACTACGAGCAGTACTTC	CASSTGVGVYYEQYF
TRBV27	TRBD2	-	TRBJ2-3	TGTGCCAGCAGTTTAAGGGGGCGGGGGGGTACGCAGTATTTT	CASSLRGRGGTQYF
TRBV4-1	TRBD1	-	TRBJ1-5	TGCGCCAGCAGCCAAGTGGACAGGGTCGGCAATCAGCCCCAGCATTTT	CASSQVDRVGNQPQHF
TRBV7-6	TRBD1	-	TRBJ2-5	TGTGCCAGCAGCTTAGGGGGGACAGGGGAGACCCAGTACTTC	CASSLGGTGETQYF
TRBV19	-	-	TRBJ2-7	TGTGCCAGTAGTATAGATTGGCAACAGTCCTACGAGCAGTACTTC	CASSIDWQQSYEQYF
TRBV27	-	-	TRBJ2-7	TGTGCCAGCAGGGGATGGGGACATATATACGAGCAGTACTTC	CASRGWGHIYEQYF
TRBV7-6	-	once	TRBJ1-4	TGTGCCAGCAGCTTAGGACAGAGCTTTTCAACTAATGAAAAACTGTTTTTT	CASSLGQSFSTNEKLFF
TRBV11-2	TRBD2	-	TRBJ2-3	TGTGCCAGCAGCTCACTAGCGGGAGAAGGGACGCAGTATTTT	CASSSLAGEGTQYF
TRBV30	-	few	TRBJ1-1	TGTGCCGTGGGGGGGGGCTCTGAAGCTTTCTTT	CAVGGGSEAFF
TRBV19	TRBD1	-	TRBJ2-7	TGTGCCAGTAGCGCGGGAACAGGGGGCTACGAGCAGTACTTC	CASSAGTGGYEQYF
TRBV5-1	-	-	TRBJ1-2	TGCGCCAGCAGCTTGGCCGGCTCCGGGAGCTATGGCTACACCTTC	CASSLAGSGSYGYTF
TRBV30	-	-	TRBJ2-5	TGTGCCTTATTTAGACTCCAAGAGACCCAGTACTTC	CALFRLQETQYF
TRBV2	-	-	TRBJ1-1	TGTGCCAGCAGTACAGGGCTCACTGAAGCTTTCTTT	CASSTGLTEAFF
TRBV28	-	-	TRBJ1-1	TGTGCCAGCAGTTTAGGGCCAAGTGCTTTCTTT	CASSLGPSAFF
TRBV28	TRBD1	-	TRBJ2-1	TGTGCCAGCAGTTTTAGAGGACAGGGGGGGAATGAGCAGTTCTTC	CASSFRGQGGNEQFF
TRBV5-6	-	-	TRBJ2-7	TGTGCCAGCAGTCCCACAGGAGTTTACGAGCAGTACTTC	CASSPTGVYEQYF
TRBV5-4	-	-	TRBJ2-2	TGTGCCAGCCGAATCGTACAGGGTAGGAACACCGGGGAGCTGTTTTTT	CASRIVQGRNTGELFF
TRBV9	-	-	TRBJ2-6	TGTGCCAGCAGCGTAACAGTCCCCGGCTCTGGGGCCAACGTCCTGACTTTC	CASSVTVPGSGANVLTF
TRBV5-6	-	-	TRBJ2-1	TGTGCCAGCAGCTCGGGGGATGGGGGCTACAATGAGCAGTTCTTC	CASSSGDGGYNEQFF
TRBV7-3	-	-	TRBJ1-1	TGTGCCAGCAGACTACTTGGACTGCACTCGAACACTGAAGCTTTCTTT	CASRLLGLHSNTEAFF
TRBV6-1	-	-	TRBJ2-1	TGTGCCAGCCGCCCGGGGAGCGGGCCCTACAATGAGCAGTTCTTC	CASRPGSGPYNEQFF
TRBV11-2	-	-	TRBJ1-1	TGTGCCAGCAGCTTATCTCAGGGGATGAACACTGAAGCTTTCTTT	CASSLSQGMNTEAFF
TRBV5-1	-	-	TRBJ2-5	TGCGCCAGCAGCCCAGGCTGGCAACAGGAGACCCAGTACTTC	CASSPGWQQETQYF
TRBV5-1	-	-	TRBJ1-2	TGCGCCAGCAGCTTCTCGCAGGGGAACTATGGCTACACCTTC	CASSFSQGNYGYTF
TRBV11-3	TRBD2	-	TRBJ2-3	TGTGCCAGCAGCGCCCAGACTAGCGGGAGGACAGATACGCAGTATTTT	CASSAQTSGRTDTQYF
TRBV5-1	-	-	TRBJ2-1	TGCGCCAGCAGCTTGGCCTCCCCGGGGAATGAGCAGTTCTTC	CASSLASPGNEQFF
TRBV5-6	-	-	TRBJ1-5	TGTGCCAGCAGCTTGTGGGGCGATGGCAATCAGCCCCAGCATTTT	CASSLWGDGNQPQHF